The 8 T cell receptor beta chains in this list originate from one sample, sequenced in a study of T-cell reconstitution after alpha-beta-depleted transplantation in children. Unique molecular identifiers were built into the TCRbeta library. TCRdb re-called the PCR reads with MiXCR, one entry per CDR3 protein. Here the sample spans about 120,000 distinct CDR3 sequences, under 25% being singletons. The material was PBMCs, mostly from graft donor cells, obtained 180 days after TCRalphabeta/CD19-depleted stem cell transplant. The origin of the receptors is a male patient aged 2-15 years who had a stem cell transplant for chronic granulomatous disease, so the T cells may come from the graft donor.

This chain uses TRBV20-1 with TRBJ2-7; 9 nucleotides align to TRBD1. Germline loops: CDR1 DFQATT, CDR2 SNEGSKA (reference sequence). The CDR3 loop spans 14 amino acids. J was trimmed by 6 bases and V by 6 bases; bases with no gene match: 12. CDR3 nucleotide sequence: TGCAGTGCGACCGCCGGGACAGGGAGCCGCGAGCAGTACTTC. Translated: CSATAGTGSREQYF.

In its sample, this clonotype was seen many times. CDR3 protein: CSAKQSRGQPQHF. In DNA, the CDR3 is TGCAGTGCGAAACAGTCCCGGGGGCAGCCCCAGCATTTT. The rearrangement joins TRBV20-1 to TRBJ1-5; the D gene is possibly TRBD1 (5 bases). Germline V gives CDR1 DFQATT, CDR2 SNEGSKA (reference sequence). This CDR3 is built from 13 residues. Trimming left V 6 bases short and J 7 bases short, with 16 bases between.

V usage is TRBV12-3 or TRBV12-4 and J usage is TRBJ1-1; D gene ambiguous. The CDR3 totals 13 residues. V lost 7 bases and J 6 bases, leaving 15 bases between the germline ends. The CDR3: CASTLLPLAEAFF. In DNA, the CDR3 is TGTGCCAGCACCCTTCTACCCTTAGCTGAAGCTTTCTTT.

There are many counts of this clonotype. The genes are TRBV29-1 and TRBJ1-1; 7 bases map to TRBD1. Germline CDR1 and CDR2: SQVTM and ANQGSEA. The length of the CDR3 is 15 residues. V trimming: 4 bases; J trimming: 3 bases; junction bases outside the gene matches: 11. In nucleotides, the CDR3 is TGCAGCGTTGTGAGGGGGGCAGGGGGGGACACTGAAGCTTTCTTT. Amino acids: CSVVRGAGGDTEAFF.

This chain links TRBV12-3 or TRBV12-4 with TRBJ2-7; D not resolved. CDR3 length: 15 amino acids. V lost 1 base and J 5 bases, leaving 15 bases between the germline ends. The chain's CDR3 is CASSLGALRRNEQYF. CDR3 DNA: TGTGCCAGCAGTTTAGGCGCCTTAAGAAGGAACGAGCAGTACTTC.

At least ten counts were recorded for this clonotype. CDR3 nucleotide sequence: TGTGCCAGCAGTGTAAACCCAGGGGTAGGTTCCTACGAGCAGTACTTC. Amino acids: CASSVNPGVGSYEQYF. The genes are TRBV27 and TRBJ2-7, with a weak D call TRBD1 (6 bases). The CDR3 is made up of 16 amino acids. V was clipped by 5 bases and J by 1 base, with 18 bases between them. In germline, CDR1 is MNHEY, CDR2 SMNVEV (reference sequence).

The chain links TRBV3-1 to TRBJ2-1, with TRBD2 as a possible D gene (6 bases). In germline, CDR1 is LGHDT, CDR2 YNNKEL (reference sequence). Trimming removed 0 bases from V and 4 bases from J, with 10 bases in between. CDR3 length: 15 amino acids. CDR3: CASSQETGVYNEQFF. The DNA of the CDR3 is TGTGCCAGCAGCCAAGAAACGGGGGTTTACAATGAGCAGTTCTTC.

This chain connects TRBV7-6 to TRBJ2-1, with D possibly being TRBD1 or TRBD2 (5 bases each). The V gene lost 5 bases and the J gene lost 4 bases, with 18 bases spanning the gap. This CDR3 is built from 16 residues. Germline CDR1 reads SGHVS; CDR2 reads FNYEAQ. CDR3 region: CASSLGVRGKYNEQFF. CDR3 coding DNA: TGTGCCAGCAGCCTCGGGGTGAGGGGAAAATACAATGAGCAGTTCTTC.